This T cell receptor beta chain is from a study of cytomegalovirus exposure and HLA in healthy donors. V gave up 0 bases and J gave up 5 bases; unmatched junction bases: 8. The CDR3 is 15 residues long. Looked up from germline, CDR1 is GTSNPN and CDR2 is SVGIG (reference sequence). Primers for the PCR totalled 60 Vbeta and 13 Jbeta. Profiling relied on immunoSEQ multiplex PCR, and the TCRdb table lists in-frame clones only, not all of them. The repertoire holds roughly 150,000 clones, with about two thirds as singletons. This clone has more than one count but fewer than ten. Its antigen is not known. Study observations and caveats: By a later analysis, the bulk of CMV-associated TCR beta chains appeared HLA-restricted. As immune exposure information, only CMV serostatus was available. Generally TCR sequences proved uncommon, though certain public TCRs appeared in numerous donors. The study put some 150 TCR beta chains on its list as cytomegalovirus-associated.

This clonotype was obtained from a woman in her late teens or twenties in good health and CMV-seronegative. Sequences were obtained from PBMCs. V is TRBV30 and J is TRBJ2-5; 8 nucleotides align to TRBD2. The CDR3 bases are TGTGCCTGGAGTGTAGGAGCGGGAGTGGGTGAGACCCAGTACTTC. It yields the protein CAWSVGAGVGETQYF.